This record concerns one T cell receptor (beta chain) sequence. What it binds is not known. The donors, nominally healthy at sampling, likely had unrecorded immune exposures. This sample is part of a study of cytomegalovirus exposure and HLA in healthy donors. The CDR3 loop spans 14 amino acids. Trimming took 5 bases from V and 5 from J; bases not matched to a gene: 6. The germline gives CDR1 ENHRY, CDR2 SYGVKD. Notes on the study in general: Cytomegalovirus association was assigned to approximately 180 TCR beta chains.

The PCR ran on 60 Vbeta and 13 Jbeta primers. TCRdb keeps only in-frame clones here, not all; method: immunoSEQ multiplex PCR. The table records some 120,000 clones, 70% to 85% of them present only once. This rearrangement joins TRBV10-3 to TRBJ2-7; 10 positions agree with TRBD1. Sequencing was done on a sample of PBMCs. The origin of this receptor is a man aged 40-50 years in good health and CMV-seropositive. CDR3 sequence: CAISPLGTGDEQYF. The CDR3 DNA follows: TGTGCCATCAGTCCGTTGGGGACAGGGGACGAGCAGTACTTC.